Sequencing of this TCR beta chain was carried out in a study of vaccination and CD4 T cells after COVID-19. Study information: The stimulating agents, overlapping spike peptides, came from SARS-CoV-2, HCoV-NL63, HCoV-OC43 and HCoV-229E. General study points: Clonotypes reactive to SARS-CoV-2 had a median that went up from approximately 21 to 40, but not significantly.

CDR1 is SGHTA and CDR2 is FQGNSA in the germline V gene. V was shortened by 4 bases and J by 1 base, with 12 bases between the two germline ends. The CDR3 has 15 amino acids. Regarding this clonotype: Its antigen is currently unknown.

Cultured CD4+ T cell DNA underwent sequencing with the Oncomine TCR Beta short-read assay. DNA came from CD4+ T cells after culture. Using its own MiXCR run on the PCR reads, TCRdb lists one record per CDR3 protein. The sample has around 12,000 distinct CDR3 sequences; 47% are singletons. This sample's treatment: approximately nine-day PBMC culture with coronavirus spike peptide pools or control peptides (ViraFEST assay). All positive PCR tests were dated between March and December 2020, predating US Alpha, Beta and Delta variants. This TCR derives from a human donor who had recovered from COVID-19. Sequenced material: CD4+ T cells from blood, cultured in vitro. The chain joins TRBV7-2 to TRBJ2-3; D remains ambiguous. This CDR3 reads CASSSYNSGTDTQYF. DNA for the CDR3: TGTGCCAGCAGCTCCTACAACAGCGGCACAGATACGCAGTATTTT.